The 5 T cell receptor beta chains below were found in one sample sequenced in a study of PD-1 blockade in classical Hodgkin lymphoma. Profiling relied on immunoSEQ multiplex PCR, and the TCRdb table lists in-frame clones only, not all of them. Of 5,500 to 7,000 clones listed, 60% to 80% are singletons. Relapse after autologous stem cell transplantation occurred in every patient, and brentuximab vedotin exposure varied. The sample was peripheral blood mononuclear cells (PBMCs), taken at baseline. The receptors stem from a human donor with classical Hodgkin lymphoma.

This rearrangement joins TRBV2 to TRBJ2-7, with TRBD1 matching over 7 bases. This CDR3 is 14 amino acids long. The J segment lost 2 bases and the V segment lost 4 bases, leaving 5 bases of the junction unmatched. Germline CDR1 reads SNHLY; CDR2 reads FYNNEI. Here the CDR3 reads CASSVSGQTYEQYF. CDR3 sequence (DNA): TGTGCCAGCAGTGTGTCGGGACAGACCTACGAGCAGTACTTC.

The V call is TRBV10-3, the J call TRBJ2-7; D may match TRBD1 or TRBD2 (7 bases each). The CDR3 consists of 14 residues. From germline, CDR1 is ENHRY and CDR2 SYGVKD. Trimming left V 4 bases short and J 2 bases short, with 12 bases between. The CDR3: CAISVQGGAYEQYF. CDR3 DNA sequence: TGTGCCATCAGTGTGCAGGGGGGGGCCTACGAGCAGTACTTC.

This clone was seen a single time. The chain has TRBV27 and TRBJ1-5, with D uncertain. V lost 2 bases and J lost 4, with 12 bases in between. CDR1 and CDR2 (germline): MNHEY, SMNVEV (reference sequence). CDR3 size: 15 residues. In DNA, the CDR3 is TGTGCCAGCAGTTTAACGGGGTTTATTAATCAGCCCCAGCATTTT. This codes for CASSLTGFINQPQHF.

Worth noting for this clone: At one of its ends the junction is not consistent with the germline gene, which may arise from a read error. The rearrangement joins TRBV7-7 to TRBJ2-7; maybe TRBD2 (6 bases). Per germline, CDR1 SSHAT and CDR2 FNYEAQ (reference sequence). The length of the CDR3 is 13 residues. CDR3 nucleotide sequence: TGTGCTAGCAGCTTAACTAGCCAGCTCGAGCAGTACTTC. Translating it yields CASSLTSQLEQYF.

The rearrangement links TRBV28 to TRBJ1-1, with 7 positions matching TRBD1. The V gene end was trimmed by 6 bases and the J gene end by 2 bases; junction bases not matched to a gene: 6. CDR1 and CDR2 (germline): MDHEN, SYDVKM. The CDR3 has 14 amino acids. The CDR3 DNA follows: TGTGCCAGCAGGGAGGGGGCTGGTAACACTGAAGCTTTCTTT. The encoded protein is CASREGAGNTEAFF.